Shown below are 20 T cell receptor beta chains from a single sample sequenced in a study of CD8+CD57+ T cells in acquired aplastic anemia. Both TCR beta VDJ combination and CDR3 sequence profiling were carried out. Genomic DNA was the template for this profiling. Via MiXCR, TCRdb re-called the reads, giving one row per CDR3 protein. The sample carries a few hundred thousand distinct CDR3 sequences, approximately 56% recorded once. Sample: sorted CD4+, CD8+, or CD8+CD57+ T cells (not recorded which) from PBMCs. The receptors were sampled from a human donor with severe aplastic anemia or a healthy control (not recorded which).

This clonotype was recorded at least ten times. V usage is TRBV20-1 and J usage is TRBJ1-5, with D possibly TRBD1 on 6 matching bases. The V gene lost 3 bases and the J gene lost 1 base, with 16 bases spanning the gap. The CDR3 totals 16 residues. Germline V gene lookup returns CDR1 DFQATT and CDR2 SNEGSKA (reference sequence). The CDR3 protein is CSARLGKRGSNQPQHF. The CDR3 DNA follows: TGCAGTGCTAGGTTAGGGAAAAGGGGGAGCAATCAGCCCCAGCATTTT.

Only a few counts were recorded for this clonotype. The V gene is TRBV25-1, the J gene TRBJ1-4; D is unresolved. Germline values: CDR1 MGHDK, CDR2 SYGVNS. This CDR3 has 14 residues. Trimming stripped 1 base from V and 7 bases from J, with 10 bases between. DNA for the CDR3: TGTGCCAGCAGTGAATCGTGGGAGTCTGAAAAACTGTTTTTT. Protein product: CASSESWESEKLFF.

Ten or more counts support this clonotype. The V and J genes are TRBV11-2 and TRBJ2-4; D is possibly TRBD1 or TRBD2 (6 bases each). The CDR3 runs 14 residues. Trimming cost V 1 base and J 4 bases, with 8 bases left between them. The germline gives CDR1 SGHAT, CDR2 FQNNGV. In DNA form, the CDR3 reads TGTGCCAGCAGCTTAGTAGGGGGGAAAAACATTCAGTACTTC. It specifies CASSLVGGKNIQYF.

In the case of this clonotype: With a much larger clone just one base away, this may be a read error. The J gene is TRBJ1-5, the V gene TRBV10-3; D is unresolved. Germline V CDR1 and CDR2: ENHRY, SYGVKD. Trimming shortened V by 5 bases and J by 0 bases, and 11 bases separated the two germline ends. The CDR3 is 15 residues long. The CDR3 region is CAISFIVGSNQPQHF. CDR3 sequence (DNA): TGTGCCATCAGTTTCATCGTGGGTAGCAATCAGCCCCAGCATTTT.

This clonotype showed up many times. The chain joins TRBV5-1 to TRBJ1-2, with TRBD1 as a possible D gene (5 bases). Germline V CDR1 and CDR2: SGHRS, YFSETQ. CDR3 length: 13 amino acids. Trimming removed 5 bases at V and 5 bases at J, with 13 bases between. CDR3 DNA: TGCGCCAGCAGGCAGCAGGGAAGTTATGGCTACACCTTC. Protein: CASRQQGSYGYTF.

This clonotype was counted many times. The chain combines TRBV20-1 with TRBJ2-3; D unresolved. Germline-derived CDR1 and CDR2 are DFQATT and SNEGSKA (reference sequence). CDR3 length equals 14 residues. Deletions cut 6 bases from V and 4 bases from J, with 17 bases between. The CDR3 loop is CSATLGRPADTQYF. DNA of the CDR3: TGCAGTGCCACCCTTGGCAGGCCCGCAGATACGCAGTATTTT.

Here the CDR3 DNA reads TGTGCCACCAGCAGGGGACGACAGACCTCCTACGAGCAGTACTTC. Protein sequence: CATSRGRQTSYEQYF. The chain links TRBV15 to TRBJ2-7; either TRBD1 or TRBD2 may fit D (5 bases each). V lost 3 bases and J lost 0, with 12 bases in between. CDR3 length: 15 residues. CDR1 is LNHNV, CDR2 YYDKDF, per germline (reference sequence).

The V gene is TRBV11-2, the J gene TRBJ1-6; D gene ambiguous. V lost 5 bases to trimming and J lost 12 bases, with 14 bases between them. The CDR3 spans 13 residues. The germline V gene encodes CDR1 SGHAT and CDR2 FQNNGV. For the CDR3, the DNA is TGTGCCAGCAGCCAAGGCCTCCGGGAACCCCTCCACTTT. Amino acid sequence: CASSQGLREPLHF.

Turning to this clonotype: The germline gene is not matched at one end of the junction; a read error may be the cause. The V call is TRBV5-1, the J call TRBJ1-1; D is possibly TRBD1 (5 bases). CDR1 and CDR2 (germline): SGHRS, YFSETQ. The CDR3 totals 11 residues. The CDR3 reads CASRGGNEDFF. As DNA, the CDR3 is TGCGCCAGCAGGGGGGGGAATGAAGATTTCTTT.

About this clonotype itself: Being one base from a much bigger clone, this may be a read error. This chain connects TRBV10-3 to TRBJ1-3; D might be TRBD1 (6 bases). Germline CDR1 ENHRY, CDR2 SYGVKD. This CDR3 is 14 amino acids long. CDR3 region: CASRQAYSGDTIYF. DNA for the CDR3: TGTGCCAGTAGACAGGCCTACTCTGGAGACACCATATATTTT.

V is TRBV12-3 or TRBV12-4 and J is TRBJ2-3; no definite D call. Trimming shortened V by 6 bases and J by 2 bases, and 9 bases separated the two germline ends. There are 13 residues in the CDR3. CDR3 residues: CASSAATTDTQYF. CDR3 nucleotides: TGTGCCAGCAGCGCTGCCACCACAGATACGCAGTATTTT.

This clonotype was seen many times. The rearrangement links TRBV7-9 to TRBJ2-7, with TRBD1 matching over 8 bases. V lost 4 bases, J lost 2 bases, and 7 bases stayed unmatched. This CDR3 has 15 residues. Germline-derived CDR1 and CDR2 are SEHNR and FQNEAQ (reference sequence). The CDR3 region is CASSSRDRLTYEQYF. DNA for the CDR3: TGTGCCAGCAGCTCCCGGGACAGGCTAACCTACGAGCAGTACTTC.

The table lists this clonotype with many counts. The rearrangement links TRBV6-6 to TRBJ1-1, with D maybe TRBD1 (5 bases). Germline CDR1 MNHNY, CDR2 SVGAGI (reference sequence). The V gene lost 6 bases and the J gene lost 1 base, with 9 bases spanning the gap. This CDR3 comprises 13 residues. Written as DNA, the CDR3 is TGTGCCAGCAGGATGACAGCGAACACTGAAGCTTTCTTT. Amino acid sequence: CASRMTANTEAFF.

This clonotype came up a few times. The chain uses TRBV28 and TRBJ2-2, with D possibly TRBD2 on 5 matching bases. The V gene's germline CDR1 is MDHEN and CDR2 SYDVKM. V was clipped by 7 bases and J by 2 bases, with 14 bases between them. This CDR3 contains 15 residues. CDR3 sequence: CASTSLGANTGELFF. CDR3 coding DNA: TGTGCCAGCACCTCCCTGGGAGCAAACACCGGGGAGCTGTTTTTT.

This clonotype came up once. A much larger clone lies one base from this, so it may be a read error. This chain joins TRBV7-9 and TRBJ1-1; 7 bases map to TRBD1. This CDR3 spans 16 amino acids. V was pared by 0 bases and J by 8 bases, with 12 bases of the junction left unmatched. From germline, CDR1 is SEHNR and CDR2 FQNEAQ (reference sequence). CDR3 loop: CASSLAIGQGGGEAFF. In nucleotides, the CDR3 is TGTGCCAGCAGCTTAGCCATCGGGCAGGGGGGAGGAGAAGCTTTCTTT. The full variable domain, with the rest looked up from reference TRBV7-9 and TRBJ1-1, is DTGVSQNPRHKITKRGQNVTFRCDPISEHNRLYWYRQTLGQGPEFLTYFQNEAQLEKSRLLSDRFSAERPKGSFSTLEIQRTEQGDSAMYLCASSLAIGQGGGEAFFGQGTRLTVV.

In its sample, this clonotype was seen many times. The chain couples TRBV19 to TRBJ1-1; no reliable D call. The CDR3 is made up of 15 amino acids. Germline V gene sequence: CDR1 LNHDA, CDR2 SQIVND (reference sequence). V was shortened by 3 bases and J by 1 base, with 12 bases between the two germline ends. Here the CDR3 DNA reads TGTGCCAGTAGTATGGGTGCGGGGAGGAACACTGAAGCTTTCTTT. This translates into CASSMGAGRNTEAFF. The full variable domain, in which reference TRBV19 and TRBJ1-1 provide the parts outside the CDR3, is DGGITQSPKYLFRKEGQNVTLSCEQNLNHDAMYWYRQDPGQGLRLIYYSQIVNDFQKGDIAEGYSVSREKKESFPLTVTSAQKNPTAFYLCASSMGAGRNTEAFFGQGTRLTVV.

This clonotype was observed at least ten times. This rearrangement joins TRBV7-6 to TRBJ1-4; D is ambiguous. CDR1 and CDR2 from the germline V gene are SGHVS and FNYEAQ. Deletions cut 2 bases from V and 8 bases from J, with 9 bases between. CDR3 size: 13 residues. The CDR3, as DNA: TGTGCCAGCAGCTTACCGGGAATGGAAAAACTGTTTTTT. Its translation: CASSLPGMEKLFF.

The genes are TRBV9 and TRBJ2-7, with D uncertain. The CDR3 length is 16 residues. Germline V gene sequence: CDR1 SGDLS, CDR2 YYNGEE. The V end lost 4 bases, the J end lost 2 bases, and 19 bases lay between the germline ends. Written as DNA, the CDR3 is TGTGCCAGCAGCCCCGGTGGATGGGGTCAACCCTACGAGCAGTACTTC. It is translated as CASSPGGWGQPYEQYF.

The table lists this clonotype with a few counts. V gene TRBV19 combines with J gene TRBJ2-5; TRBD2 might be the D (5 bases). The last part of the DNA fits TRBJ2-1 better; the J call may be wrong. This CDR3 is 14 amino acids long. Germline values: CDR1 LNHDA, CDR2 SQIVND (reference sequence). The CDR3 coding sequence is TGTGCCAGTAGAGATCTAGCCGGGTCGGATGAGCAGTTCTTC. This translates into CASRDLAGSDEQFF.

This clonotype was observed at least ten times. V usage is TRBV11-3 and J usage is TRBJ2-3, with 13 positions matching TRBD2. Germline V gene lookup returns CDR1 SGHNT and CDR2 YENEEA. CDR3 length: 16 amino acids. With 3 bases clipped from V and 7 bases from J, the junction kept 7 bases outside the gene matches. DNA for the CDR3: TGTGCCAGCAGCTTCACACTAGCGGGGGGGCCCTATACGCAGTATTTT. Protein product: CASSFTLAGGPYTQYF.